These 31 T cell receptor beta chains came from one sample sequenced in a study of T cell repertoires in cytomegalovirus infection. TCRdb ran MiXCR on the reads and lists one entry per CDR3 protein. This table holds hundreds of thousands of distinct CDR3 sequences, roughly 31% found once. No antigen is known for these receptors. This sample comprised cultured CD8+ T cells from PBMCs, obtained from culture after CMV antigen stimulation. The receptors were sampled from a human donor in good health (CMV status not recorded). Some clones in this sample may be carry-over from other donors' samples.

The V call is TRBV9, the J call TRBJ2-1, with 7 positions matching TRBD1. Germline CDR1 reads SGDLS; CDR2 reads YYNGEE. The CDR3 is made up of 16 amino acids. V lost 1 base to trimming and J lost 5 bases; unmatched junction nucleotides: 9. CDR3 DNA sequence: TGTGCCAGCAGCGTATCGGGACAGCAAATCCACAATGAGCAGTTCTTC. Translating it yields CASSVSGQQIHNEQFF.

This clonotype was detected ten times or more. The V call is TRBV7-2, the J call TRBJ2-1; TRBD2 matches at 8 bases. The length of the CDR3 is 14 residues. Per the germline V gene, CDR1 is SGHTA and CDR2 is FQGNSA. V shed 5 bases and J 6 bases; nucleotides not matched to a gene: 6. CDR3 in amino acids: CASSPRTSSNEQFF. The CDR3 DNA follows: TGTGCCAGCAGCCCACGGACTAGCTCCAATGAGCAGTTCTTC.

This clonotype has a count of ten or more. The chain employs TRBV7-2 and TRBJ2-1; no definite D call. The CDR3 totals 11 residues. Germline V gene data show CDR1 as SGHTA and CDR2 as FQGNSA. Trimming removed 2 bases at V and 9 bases at J, with 5 bases between. DNA of the CDR3: TGTGCCAGCAGCTTAAGTGTTGAGCAGTTCTTC. This encodes CASSLSVEQFF.

This clonotype was counted a single time. This CDR3 reads CAISEGGEQYF. In DNA, the CDR3 is TGTGCCATCAGTGAGGGGGGAGAGCAGTACTTC. The V gene is TRBV10-3, the J gene TRBJ2-7; D could derive from TRBD1 or TRBD2 (5 bases each). The CDR3 is 11 amino acids. Trimming removed 2 bases at V and 7 bases at J, with 6 bases between. Germline V CDR1 and CDR2: ENHRY, SYGVKD.

The chain employs TRBV6-2 or TRBV6-3 and TRBJ2-7; no clear D gene. The CDR3 runs to 13 residues. Germline CDR1 reads MNHEY; CDR2 reads SVGEGT. V was shortened by 2 bases and J by 0 bases, with 5 bases between the two germline ends. The CDR3 loop is CASSYRHSYEQYV. The CDR3 DNA follows: TGTGCCAGCAGTTACCGGCACTCCTACGAGCAGTACGTC.

This chain connects TRBV7-9 to TRBJ1-3; D gene uncertain. The V and J ends lost 5 bases and 0 bases respectively, with 11 bases between them. Germline V CDR1 and CDR2: SEHNR, FQNEAQ (reference sequence). There are 15 residues in the CDR3. The DNA of the CDR3 is TGTGCCAGCAGCGAAGGGCGATTCTCTGGAAACACCATATATTTT. Its protein product is CASSEGRFSGNTIYF.

The rearrangement links TRBV2 to TRBJ2-5; D may be TRBD1 (5 bases). Germline CDR1 reads SNHLY; CDR2 reads FYNNEI. This CDR3 contains 13 residues. V lost 3 bases to trimming and J lost 0 bases, with 5 bases between them. CDR3 in amino acids: CASSDRDQETQYF. For the CDR3, the DNA is TGTGCCAGCAGTGACAGGGACCAAGAGACCCAGTACTTC.

This clonotype has only a few counts. V is TRBV9 and J is TRBJ1-1; 7 positions match TRBD1. The CDR3 has 13 residues. V lost 3 bases to trimming and J lost 10 bases; unmatched junction nucleotides: 9. In germline, CDR1 is SGDLS, CDR2 YYNGEE. CDR3 protein: CASSDLRQGVAFF. DNA of the CDR3: TGTGCCAGCAGCGATTTACGACAGGGCGTAGCTTTCTTT.

This clonotype was counted ten times or more. V gene TRBV12-3 or TRBV12-4 combines with J gene TRBJ2-7; 8 bases fit TRBD1. This CDR3 region has 14 residues. With 6 bases clipped from V and 3 bases from J, the junction kept 7 bases outside the gene matches. The DNA of the CDR3 is TGTGCCAGCAGCCTCTTCGGGACAGGCTACGAGCAGTACTTC. Residues: CASSLFGTGYEQYF.

As for this clonotype: One base away lies a much larger clone, so this may be a sequencing read error. The CDR3 sequence: CASGLGGRTNTGELFF. The CDR3 DNA follows: TGTGCTAGTGGTTTGGGGGGACGTACGAACACCGGGGAGCTGTTTTTT. V and J are TRBV12-5 and TRBJ2-2; D may correspond to TRBD1 or TRBD2 (5 bases each). Trimming stripped 1 base from V and 0 bases from J, with 9 bases between. The V gene's germline CDR1 is LGHNT and CDR2 FRNRAP. The CDR3 sequence is 16 residues long.

The genes are TRBV5-1 and TRBJ1-5, with D perhaps matching TRBD1 (5 bases). CDR1 SGHRS and CDR2 YFSETQ come from the germline V gene. This CDR3 region has 16 residues. Trimming shortened V by 4 bases and J by 4 bases, and 18 bases separated the two germline ends. The CDR3 DNA sequence: TGCGCCAGCAGCAGGGACCTGCTGGAGGGGAATCAGCCCCAGCATTTT. Translating gives CASSRDLLEGNQPQHF.

There are a few counts of this clonotype. This rearrangement joins TRBV7-9 to TRBJ2-5; no definite D call. CDR1 is SEHNR and CDR2 is FQNEAQ in the germline V gene (reference sequence). V was trimmed by 10 bases and J by 0 bases, leaving 12 bases between them. The CDR3 has 13 amino acids. CDR3 in amino acids: CATWPEYQETQYF. Here the CDR3 DNA reads TGTGCCACCTGGCCGGAGTACCAAGAGACCCAGTACTTC.

This clonotype has only a few counts. The V gene is TRBV19, the J gene TRBJ1-5; a weak D match, TRBD1 (6 bases). Germline V gene sequence: CDR1 LNHDA, CDR2 SQIVND (reference sequence). V was trimmed by 3 bases and J by 2 bases, leaving 11 bases between them. The CDR3 spans 15 residues. CDR3 sequence reads: CASSISGAGNQPQHF. CDR3 DNA: TGTGCCAGTAGTATCTCGGGGGCGGGCAATCAGCCCCAGCATTTT.

The chain's CDR3 is CASSYPGDYNEQFF. The CDR3 DNA reads TGTGCCAGCAGTTATCCAGGGGATTACAATGAGCAGTTCTTC. This chain uses TRBV6-2 or TRBV6-3 with TRBJ2-1; perhaps TRBD1 as D (6 bases). V gave up 3 bases and J gave up 4 bases, with 10 bases separating them. Looked up from germline, CDR1 is MNHEY and CDR2 is SVGEGT. This CDR3 is 14 amino acids long.

In this sample, this clonotype turned up a few times. The V gene is TRBV12-3 or TRBV12-4, the J gene TRBJ1-1; the match to TRBD1 covers 9 bases. V was pared by 6 bases and J by 4 bases, with 6 bases of the junction left unmatched. CDR3 length: 14 amino acids. Written as DNA, the CDR3 is TGTGCCAGCAGAGACAGGGGGTGGGCCACTGAAGCTTTCTTT. Its protein is CASRDRGWATEAFF.

This chain links TRBV7-6 with TRBJ2-1; a weak D match, TRBD2 (6 bases). CDR3 length: 15 residues. Between the trimmed V and J ends, which lost 1 base and 3 bases, there was a span of 10 bases. The germline V gene has CDR1 SGHVS and CDR2 FNYEAQ. In DNA form, the CDR3 reads TGTGCCAGCAGCTTAGAGGCAGCGGGCTACAATGAGCAGTTCTTC. Translation gives CASSLEAAGYNEQFF. Full variable domain (outside the CDR3, taken from reference TRBV7-6 and TRBJ2-1): GAGVSQSPRYKVTKRGQDVALRCDPISGHVSLYWYRQALGQGPEFLTYFNYEAQQDKSGLPNDRFSAERPEGSISTLTIQRTEQRDSAMYRCASSLEAAGYNEQFFGPGTRLTVL.

In its sample, this clonotype was seen many times. V gene TRBV7-8 combines with J gene TRBJ2-5; a weak D match, TRBD2 (5 bases). The CDR3 contains 16 residues. The V gene lost 2 bases and the J gene lost 5 bases, with 18 bases spanning the gap. Germline V gene data show CDR1 as SGHVS and CDR2 as FQNEAQ. CDR3 loop: CASSLTRWRPRETQYF. For the CDR3, the DNA is TGTGCCAGCAGCTTAACACGGTGGAGGCCTCGGGAGACCCAGTACTTC.

This rearrangement joins TRBV2 to TRBJ2-1; D not certain. The germline gives CDR1 SNHLY, CDR2 FYNNEI. Trimming removed 4 bases from V and 0 bases from J, with 16 bases in between. The CDR3 loop spans 17 amino acids. The CDR3 reads CASSGETYNPSYNEQFF. The CDR3 coding sequence is TGTGCCAGCAGTGGCGAGACTTATAATCCCTCCTACAATGAGCAGTTCTTC.

This chain joins TRBV12-5 and TRBJ2-3; the match to TRBD2 covers 8 bases. From germline, CDR1 is LGHNT and CDR2 FRNRAP. The V and J ends lost 7 bases and 3 bases, in that order; junction bases with no gene match: 9. The CDR3 totals 15 residues. CDR3 amino acids: CASALPGLGTDTQYF. CDR3 DNA sequence: TGTGCTAGTGCTCTACCGGGACTAGGGACAGATACGCAGTATTTT.

On this clonotype: Possible read error: a much larger clone is one base away. This likely comes from a read error, as the CDR3 has no conserved phenylalanine or tryptophan at its end. The chain is built from TRBV7-6 and TRBJ2-7; 7 bases fit TRBD2. CDR3 length equals 15 residues. Germline-derived CDR1 and CDR2 are SGHVS and FNYEAQ. Trimming removed 1 base from V and 3 bases from J; junction bases left unmatched: 6. For the CDR3, the DNA is TGTGCCAGCAGCTTAGAAGCGGGGTTAGACTACGAGCAGTACTCC. Its protein is CASSLEAGLDYEQYS.

This sequence joins TRBV27 and TRBJ1-1, with D possibly being TRBD1 (5 bases). The CDR3 is 13 residues long. V was clipped by 0 bases and J by 8 bases, with 10 bases between them. Germline V lookup: CDR1 MNHEY, CDR2 SMNVEV (reference sequence). The CDR3: CASSLSGQPEAFF. DNA for the CDR3: TGTGCCAGCAGTTTATCGGGGCAGCCCGAAGCTTTCTTT.

This chain connects TRBV7-9 to TRBJ1-2, with 8 bases lining up with TRBD1. Germline V gene data show CDR1 as SEHNR and CDR2 as FQNEAQ (reference sequence). V dropped 4 bases and J dropped 3; count of bases not matched to a gene: 10. The CDR3 sequence is 16 residues long. CDR3 DNA: TGTGCCAGCAGCTCAGCCCTGGACAGGGTTGACTATGGCTACACCTTC. Amino acids: CASSSALDRVDYGYTF.

This clonotype was seen more than once but under ten times. The gene calls are TRBV7-6 and TRBJ2-2; TRBD2 matches at 10 bases. Germline-derived CDR1 and CDR2 are SGHVS and FNYEAQ. V dropped 2 bases and J dropped 3; count of bases not matched to a gene: 6. The CDR3 has 17 residues. This CDR3 reads CASSLSSGGAYTGELFF. CDR3 in DNA: TGTGCCAGCAGCTTATCTAGCGGGGGAGCGTACACCGGGGAGCTGTTTTTT.

This rearrangement joins TRBV19 to TRBJ2-2; D unclear. The CDR3 contains 12 residues. Germline V lookup: CDR1 LNHDA, CDR2 SQIVND (reference sequence). V was clipped by 10 bases and J by 6 bases, with 12 bases between them. This chain's CDR3 is CATLKEAGELFF. The CDR3 DNA reads as TGTGCCACGCTGAAAGAAGCCGGGGAGCTGTTTTTT. The variable domain in full, with the rest retrieved from reference TRBV19 and TRBJ2-2, is DGGITQSPKYLFRKEGQNVTLSCEQNLNHDAMYWYRQDPGQGLRLIYYSQIVNDFQKGDIAEGYSVSREKKESFPLTVTSAQKNPTAFYLCATLKEAGELFFGEGSRLTVL.

J is TRBJ2-7 and V is TRBV7-8; 8 nucleotides line up with TRBD1. The CDR3 spans 16 residues. Germline V CDR1 and CDR2: SGHVS, FQNEAQ. J lost 5 bases, V lost 0 bases, and 9 bases had no gene match. CDR3 residues: CASSLAPGGAMDEQYF. DNA for the CDR3: TGTGCCAGCAGCTTAGCCCCAGGGGGCGCGATGGACGAGCAGTACTTC.

The chain couples TRBV14 to TRBJ1-6; perhaps TRBD1 as D (5 bases). Trimming left V 5 bases short and J 11 bases short, with 13 bases between. The V gene's germline CDR1 is SGHDN and CDR2 FVKESK. The CDR3 contains 13 residues. DNA for the CDR3: TGTGCCAGCAGCTCTGGGGGGATGACACCCCTCCACTTT. Translating gives CASSSGGMTPLHF.

For this clonotype: A much larger clone differs by one base, so this may be a read error. J is TRBJ1-4 and V is TRBV7-6; TRBD1 matches at 10 bases. Losses at the gene ends were 4 bases for V and 8 bases for J; bases not matched to a gene: 10. The germline V gene has CDR1 SGHVS and CDR2 FNYEAQ. The CDR3 covers 16 residues. This CDR3 reads CASSYFPGTGDEKLFF. As DNA, the CDR3 is TGTGCCAGCAGCTACTTTCCCGGGACAGGGGACGAAAAACTGTTTTTT.

This clonotype has just a few counts. The chain combines TRBV18 with TRBJ2-6, with 8 bases fitting TRBD2. The CDR3 runs 16 residues. Germline trimming cut 3 bases from V and 4 bases from J; bases unmatched to any gene: 5. The germline V gene encodes CDR1 KGHSH and CDR2 LQKENI. This chain's CDR3 is CASSPGGAPGANVLTF. The CDR3 DNA sequence: TGTGCCAGCTCACCCGGGGGGGCGCCCGGGGCCAACGTCCTGACTTTC. Based on the CDR3 plus reference TRBV18 and TRBJ2-6, the full variable domain is NAGVMQNPRHLVRRRGQEARLRCSPMKGHSHVYWYRQLPEEGLKFMVYLQKENIIDESGMPKERFSAEFPKEGPSILRIQQVVRGDSAAYFCASSPGGAPGANVLTFGAGSRLTVL.

This clonotype was picked up a small number of times. The V call is TRBV19, the J call TRBJ1-2; tentatively, D is TRBD1 (5 bases). This CDR3 has 16 residues. The germline V gene encodes CDR1 LNHDA and CDR2 SQIVND (reference sequence). The V end lost 5 bases, the J end lost 1 base, and 17 bases lay between the germline ends. The CDR3 region is CASSALRDGRNYGYTF. As DNA, the CDR3 is TGTGCCAGTAGTGCCCTTCGGGACGGCCGTAACTATGGCTACACCTTC.

There are many counts of this clonotype. This rearrangement joins TRBV7-8 to TRBJ2-2; D possibly matches TRBD1 or TRBD2 (5 bases each). The CDR3 runs 15 residues. The V gene's germline CDR1 is SGHVS and CDR2 FQNEAQ. V lost 4 bases to trimming and J lost 3 bases, with 12 bases between them. CDR3 amino acids: CASSSTREHTGELFF. DNA for the CDR3: TGTGCCAGCAGCTCAACCAGGGAGCACACCGGGGAGCTGTTTTTT.

The V and J genes are TRBV7-8 and TRBJ1-6; D possibly corresponds to TRBD1 (5 bases). The CDR3 sequence is 15 residues long. V gave up 5 bases and J gave up 8 bases, with 16 bases separating them. CDR1 is SGHVS and CDR2 is FQNEAQ in the germline V gene. Here the CDR3 DNA reads TGTGCCAGCAGCCCGGGGACTTCATGGGATTCACCCCTCCACTTT. This translates into CASSPGTSWDSPLHF.